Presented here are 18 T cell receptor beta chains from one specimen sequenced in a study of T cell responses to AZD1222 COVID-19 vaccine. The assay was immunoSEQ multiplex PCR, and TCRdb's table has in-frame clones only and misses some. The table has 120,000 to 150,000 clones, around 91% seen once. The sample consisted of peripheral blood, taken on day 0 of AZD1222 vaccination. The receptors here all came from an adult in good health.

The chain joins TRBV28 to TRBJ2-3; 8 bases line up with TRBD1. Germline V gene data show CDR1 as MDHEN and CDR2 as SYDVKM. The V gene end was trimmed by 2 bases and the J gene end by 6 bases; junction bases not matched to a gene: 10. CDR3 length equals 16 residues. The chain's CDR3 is CASSLDGDRQGDTQYF. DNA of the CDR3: TGTGCCAGCAGTTTAGATGGGGACAGACAGGGGGATACGCAGTATTTT.

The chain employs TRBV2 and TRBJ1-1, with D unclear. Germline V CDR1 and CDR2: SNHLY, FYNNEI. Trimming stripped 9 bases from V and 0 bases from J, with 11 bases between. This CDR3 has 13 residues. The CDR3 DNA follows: TGTGCCAGTACTTGGTACATGAACACTGAAGCTTTCTTT. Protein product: CASTWYMNTEAFF. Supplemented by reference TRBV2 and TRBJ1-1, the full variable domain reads EPEVTQTPSHQVTQMGQEVILRCVPISNHLYFYWYRQILGQKVEFLVSFYNNEISEKSEIFDDQFSVERPDGSNFTLKIRSTKLEDSAMYFCASTWYMNTEAFFGQGTRLTVV.

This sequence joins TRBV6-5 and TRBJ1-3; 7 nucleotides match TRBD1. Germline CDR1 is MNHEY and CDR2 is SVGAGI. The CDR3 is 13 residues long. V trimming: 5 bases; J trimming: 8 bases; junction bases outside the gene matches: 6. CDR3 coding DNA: TGTGCCAGCAGTAGAGACAGGGTTGACACCATATATTTT. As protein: CASSRDRVDTIYF.

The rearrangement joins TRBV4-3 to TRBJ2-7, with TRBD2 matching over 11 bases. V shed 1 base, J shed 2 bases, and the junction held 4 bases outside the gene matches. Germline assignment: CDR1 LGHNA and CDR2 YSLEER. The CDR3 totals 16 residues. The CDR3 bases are TGCGCCAGCAGCCAAGGGACTAGCGGGTTACCCTACGAGCAGTACTTC. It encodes CASSQGTSGLPYEQYF.

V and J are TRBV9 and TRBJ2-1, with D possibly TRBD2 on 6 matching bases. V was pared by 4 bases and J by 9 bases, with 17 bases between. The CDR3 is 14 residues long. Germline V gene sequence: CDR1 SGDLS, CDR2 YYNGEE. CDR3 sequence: CASSFGTPAPEQFF. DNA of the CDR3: TGTGCCAGCAGCTTCGGGACTCCGGCACCTGAGCAGTTCTTC.

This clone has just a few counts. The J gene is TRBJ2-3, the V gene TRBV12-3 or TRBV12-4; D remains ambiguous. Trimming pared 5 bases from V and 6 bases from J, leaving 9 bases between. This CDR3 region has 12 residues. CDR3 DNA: TGTGCCAGCAGTGGACGGGCGGATACGCAGTATTTT. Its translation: CASSGRADTQYF.

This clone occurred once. CDR3: CASSFGAVYEQYF. In DNA, the CDR3 is TGTGCCAGCAGTTTTGGGGCGGTCTACGAGCAGTACTTC. V and J are TRBV28 and TRBJ2-7; tentatively, D is TRBD1 (5 bases). The CDR3 runs to 13 residues. Looked up from germline, CDR1 is MDHEN and CDR2 is SYDVKM. Trimming left V 3 bases short and J 3 bases short, with 9 bases between.

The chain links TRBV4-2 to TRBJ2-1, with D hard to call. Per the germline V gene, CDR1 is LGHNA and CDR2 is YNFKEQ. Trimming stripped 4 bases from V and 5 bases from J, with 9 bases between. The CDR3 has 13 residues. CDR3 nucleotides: TGTGCCAGCAGCCTCTTAGGTAACAATGAGCAGTTCTTC. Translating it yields CASSLLGNNEQFF.

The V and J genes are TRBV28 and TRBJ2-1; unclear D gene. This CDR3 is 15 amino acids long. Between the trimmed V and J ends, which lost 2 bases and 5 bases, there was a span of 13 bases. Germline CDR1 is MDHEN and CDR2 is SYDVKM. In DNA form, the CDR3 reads TGTGCCAGCAGTTTAGCTGGGATCGTGGACAATGAGCAGTTCTTC. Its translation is CASSLAGIVDNEQFF.

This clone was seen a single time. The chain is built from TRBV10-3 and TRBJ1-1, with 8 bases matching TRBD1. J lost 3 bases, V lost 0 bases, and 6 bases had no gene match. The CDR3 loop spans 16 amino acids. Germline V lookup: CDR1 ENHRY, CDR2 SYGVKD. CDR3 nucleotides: TGTGCCATCAGTGAGTCTCCCGCAGGGGGCTACACTGAAGCTTTCTTT. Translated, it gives CAISESPAGGYTEAFF.

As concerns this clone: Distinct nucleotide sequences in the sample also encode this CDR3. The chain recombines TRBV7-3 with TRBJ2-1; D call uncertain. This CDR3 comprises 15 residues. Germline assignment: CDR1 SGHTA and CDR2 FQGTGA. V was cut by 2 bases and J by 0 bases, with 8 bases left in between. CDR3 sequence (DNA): TGTGCCAGCAGCTTAGGACCGAGCTCCTACAATGAGCAGTTCTTC. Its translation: CASSLGPSSYNEQFF.

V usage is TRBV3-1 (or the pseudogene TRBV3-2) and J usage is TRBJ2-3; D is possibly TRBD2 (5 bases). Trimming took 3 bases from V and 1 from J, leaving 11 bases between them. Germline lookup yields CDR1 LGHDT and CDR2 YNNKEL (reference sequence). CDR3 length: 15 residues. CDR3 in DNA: TGTGCCAGCAGCCACAGAGCGGATCGCACAGATACGCAGTATTTT. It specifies CASSHRADRTDTQYF.

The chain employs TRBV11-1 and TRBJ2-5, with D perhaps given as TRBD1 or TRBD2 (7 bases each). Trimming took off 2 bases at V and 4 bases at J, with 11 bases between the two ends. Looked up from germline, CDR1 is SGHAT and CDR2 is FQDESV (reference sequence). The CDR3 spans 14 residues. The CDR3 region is CASSLPRGGETQYF. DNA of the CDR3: TGTGCCAGCAGCTTACCCAGGGGGGGAGAGACCCAGTACTTC. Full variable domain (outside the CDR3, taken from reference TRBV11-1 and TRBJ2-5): EAEVAQSPRYKITEKSQAVAFWCDPISGHATLYWYRQILGQGPELLVQFQDESVVDDSQLPKDRFSAERLKGVDSTLKIQPAELGDSAMYLCASSLPRGGETQYFGPGTRLLVL.

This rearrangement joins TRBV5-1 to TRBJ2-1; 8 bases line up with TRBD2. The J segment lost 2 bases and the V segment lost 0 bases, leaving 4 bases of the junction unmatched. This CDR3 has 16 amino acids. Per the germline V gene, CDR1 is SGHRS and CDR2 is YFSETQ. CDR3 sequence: CASSLGLALAYNEQFF. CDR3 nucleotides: TGCGCCAGCAGCTTGGGACTAGCGCTAGCCTACAATGAGCAGTTCTTC.

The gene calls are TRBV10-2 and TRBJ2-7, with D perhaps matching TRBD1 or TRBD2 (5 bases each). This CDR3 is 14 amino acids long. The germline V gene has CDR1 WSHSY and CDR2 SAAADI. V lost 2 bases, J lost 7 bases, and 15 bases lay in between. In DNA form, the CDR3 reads TGCGCCAGCAGTGAGGAGGGGACGGACGCTGAGCAGTACTTC. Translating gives CASSEEGTDAEQYF.

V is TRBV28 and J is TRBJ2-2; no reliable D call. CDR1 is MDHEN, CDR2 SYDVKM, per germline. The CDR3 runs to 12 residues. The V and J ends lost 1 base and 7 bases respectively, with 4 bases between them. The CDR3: CASSLSVGELFF. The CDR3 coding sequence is TGTGCCAGCAGTTTATCGGTCGGGGAGCTGTTTTTT.

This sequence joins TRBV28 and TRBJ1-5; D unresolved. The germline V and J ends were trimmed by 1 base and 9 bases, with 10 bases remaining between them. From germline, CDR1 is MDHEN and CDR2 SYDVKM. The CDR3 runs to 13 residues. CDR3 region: CASSLFTVGPQHF. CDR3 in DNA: TGTGCCAGCAGTTTATTTACGGTGGGGCCCCAGCATTTT.

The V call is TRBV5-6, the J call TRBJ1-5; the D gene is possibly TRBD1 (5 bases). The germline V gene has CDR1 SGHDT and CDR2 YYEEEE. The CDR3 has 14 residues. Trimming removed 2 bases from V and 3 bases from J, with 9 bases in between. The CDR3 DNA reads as TGTGCCAGCAGCTTTTTAGGGGACAATCAGCCCCAGCATTTT. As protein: CASSFLGDNQPQHF.